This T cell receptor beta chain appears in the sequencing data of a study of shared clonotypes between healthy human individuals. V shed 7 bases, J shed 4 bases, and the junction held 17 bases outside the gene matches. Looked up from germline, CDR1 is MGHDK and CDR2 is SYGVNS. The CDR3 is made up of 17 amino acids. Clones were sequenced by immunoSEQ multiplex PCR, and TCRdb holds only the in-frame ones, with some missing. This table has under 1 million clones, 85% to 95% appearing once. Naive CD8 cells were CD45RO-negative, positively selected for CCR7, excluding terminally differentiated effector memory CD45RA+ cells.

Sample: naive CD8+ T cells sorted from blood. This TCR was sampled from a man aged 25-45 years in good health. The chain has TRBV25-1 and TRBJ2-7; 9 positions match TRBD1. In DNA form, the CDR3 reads TGTGCCAGCACCAACTCAAGACCGGGACAGGGCAGATACGAGCAGTACTTC. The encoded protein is CASTNSRPGQGRYEQYF.